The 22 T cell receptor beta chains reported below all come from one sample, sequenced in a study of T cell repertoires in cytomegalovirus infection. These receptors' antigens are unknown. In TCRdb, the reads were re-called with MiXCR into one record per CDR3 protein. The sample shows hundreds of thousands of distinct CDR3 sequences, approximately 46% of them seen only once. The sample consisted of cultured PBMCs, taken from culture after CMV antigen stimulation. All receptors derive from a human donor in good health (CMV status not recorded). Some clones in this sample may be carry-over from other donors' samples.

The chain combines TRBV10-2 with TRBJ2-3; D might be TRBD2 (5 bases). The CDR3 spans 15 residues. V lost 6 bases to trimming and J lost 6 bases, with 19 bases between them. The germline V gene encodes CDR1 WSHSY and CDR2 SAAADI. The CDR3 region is CASRPLAMSWDTQYF. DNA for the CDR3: TGCGCCAGCAGACCCCTAGCTATGAGCTGGGATACGCAGTATTTT.

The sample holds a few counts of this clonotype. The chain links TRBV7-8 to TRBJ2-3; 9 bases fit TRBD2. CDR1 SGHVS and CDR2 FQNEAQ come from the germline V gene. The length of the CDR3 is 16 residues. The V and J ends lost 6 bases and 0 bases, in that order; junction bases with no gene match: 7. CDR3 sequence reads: CASSGLAGHSTDTQYF. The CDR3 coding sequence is TGTGCCAGCAGTGGGCTAGCGGGACATAGCACAGATACGCAGTATTTT.

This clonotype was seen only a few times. CDR3 coding DNA: TGCGCCAGCAGCCAAAGGGGTAGCGGGGGGAGTGGCACAGATACGCAGTATTTT. Its translation is CASSQRGSGGSGTDTQYF. The rearrangement links TRBV4-1 to TRBJ2-3; 10 positions agree with TRBD2. The CDR3 contains 18 residues. V lost 2 bases and J lost 1; bases outside the gene matches: 9. Germline V gives CDR1 MGHRA, CDR2 YSYEKL.

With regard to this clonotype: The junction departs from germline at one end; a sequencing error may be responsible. CDR3 amino acids: CASNIREGFGNEQFF. For the CDR3, the DNA is TGTGCCAGTAATATAAGAGAGGGGTTTGGGAATGAGCAGTTCTTC. The chain joins TRBV19 to TRBJ2-1; either TRBD1 or TRBD2 may fit D (5 bases each). Germline-derived CDR1 and CDR2 are LNHDA and SQIVND (reference sequence). The CDR3 spans 15 residues.

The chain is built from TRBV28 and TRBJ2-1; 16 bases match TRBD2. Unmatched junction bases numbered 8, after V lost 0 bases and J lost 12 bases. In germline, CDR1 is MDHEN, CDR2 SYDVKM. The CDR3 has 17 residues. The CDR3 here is CASSLWGGLAGGPGQFF. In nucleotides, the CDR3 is TGTGCCAGCAGTTTATGGGGGGGACTAGCGGGGGGGCCGGGGCAGTTCTTC. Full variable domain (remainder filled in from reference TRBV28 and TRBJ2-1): DVKVTQSSRYLVKRTGEKVFLECVQDMDHENMFWYRQDPGLGLRLIYFSYDVKMKEKGDIPEGYSVSREKKERFSLILESASTNQTSMYLCASSLWGGLAGGPGQFFGPGTRLTVL.

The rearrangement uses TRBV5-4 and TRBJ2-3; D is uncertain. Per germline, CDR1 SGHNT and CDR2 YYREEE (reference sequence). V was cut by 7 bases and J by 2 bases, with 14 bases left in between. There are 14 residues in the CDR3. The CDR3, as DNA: TGTGCCAGCGGCCAAATAGATGACACAGATACGCAGTATTTT. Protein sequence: CASGQIDDTDTQYF.

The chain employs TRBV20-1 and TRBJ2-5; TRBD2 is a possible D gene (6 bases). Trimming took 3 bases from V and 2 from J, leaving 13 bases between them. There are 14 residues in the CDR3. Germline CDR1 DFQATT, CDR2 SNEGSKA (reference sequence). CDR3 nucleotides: TGCAGTGCTAGGGGGGACTTTTCGCAAGAGACCCAGTACTTC. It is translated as CSARGDFSQETQYF.

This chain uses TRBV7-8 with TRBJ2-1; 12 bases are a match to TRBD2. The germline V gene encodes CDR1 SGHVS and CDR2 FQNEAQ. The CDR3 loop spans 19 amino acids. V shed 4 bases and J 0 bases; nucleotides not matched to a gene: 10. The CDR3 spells CASSYKLAGGPSSYNEQFF. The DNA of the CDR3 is TGTGCCAGCAGCTACAAACTAGCGGGAGGCCCTAGCTCCTACAATGAGCAGTTCTTC.

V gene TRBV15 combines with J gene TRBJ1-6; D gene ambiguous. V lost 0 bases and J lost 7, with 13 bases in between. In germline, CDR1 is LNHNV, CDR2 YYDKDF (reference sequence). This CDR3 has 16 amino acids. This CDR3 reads CATSRESRAWNSPLHF. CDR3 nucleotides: TGTGCCACCAGCAGAGAAAGCCGGGCCTGGAATTCACCCCTCCACTTT.

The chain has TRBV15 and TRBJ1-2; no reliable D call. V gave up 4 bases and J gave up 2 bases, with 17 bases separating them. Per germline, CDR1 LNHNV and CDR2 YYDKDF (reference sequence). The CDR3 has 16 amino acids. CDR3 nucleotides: TGTGCCACCAGCACACAAGTTCGGACGGACAACTATGGCTACACCTTC. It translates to CATSTQVRTDNYGYTF.

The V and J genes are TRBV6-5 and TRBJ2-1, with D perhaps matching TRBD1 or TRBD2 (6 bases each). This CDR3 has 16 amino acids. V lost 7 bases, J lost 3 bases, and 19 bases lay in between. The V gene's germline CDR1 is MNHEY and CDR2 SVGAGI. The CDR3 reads CASTLLRGANYNEQFF. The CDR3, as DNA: TGTGCCAGCACCCTTCTGAGGGGGGCCAACTACAATGAGCAGTTCTTC.

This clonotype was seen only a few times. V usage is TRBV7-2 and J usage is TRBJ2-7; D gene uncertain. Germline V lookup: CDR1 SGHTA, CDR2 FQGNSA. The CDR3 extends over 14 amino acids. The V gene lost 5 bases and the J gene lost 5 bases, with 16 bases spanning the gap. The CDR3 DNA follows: TGTGCCAGCAGCCCGCGTATGAGCCCCAACGAGCAGTACTTC. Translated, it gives CASSPRMSPNEQYF. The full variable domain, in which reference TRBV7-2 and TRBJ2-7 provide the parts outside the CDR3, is GAGVSQSPSNKVTEKGKDVELRCDPISGHTALYWYRQSLGQGLEFLIYFQGNSAPDKSGLPSDRFSAERTGGSVSTLTIQRTQQEDSAVYLCASSPRMSPNEQYFGPGTRLTVT.

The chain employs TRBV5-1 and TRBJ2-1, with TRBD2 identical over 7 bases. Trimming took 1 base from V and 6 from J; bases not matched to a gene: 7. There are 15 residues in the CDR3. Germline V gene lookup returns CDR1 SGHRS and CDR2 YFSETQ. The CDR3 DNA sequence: TGCGCCAGCAGCTTGCCTAGCGGTGGGGTCAATGAGCAGTTCTTC. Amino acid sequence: CASSLPSGGVNEQFF. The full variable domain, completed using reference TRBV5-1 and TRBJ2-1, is KAGVTQTPRYLIKTRGQQVTLSCSPISGHRSVSWYQQTPGQGLQFLFEYFSETQRNKGNFPGRFSGRQFSNSRSEMNVSTLELGDSALYLCASSLPSGGVNEQFFGPGTRLTVL.

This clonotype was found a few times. CDR3 DNA sequence: TGTGCCAGCAGCTCGGGACAGGCCGGCGACTATGGCTACACCTTC. Translation gives CASSSGQAGDYGYTF. The rearrangement links TRBV7-4 to TRBJ1-2, with TRBD1 matching 8 bases. J gave up 3 bases and V 4 bases, and 7 bases lay outside the gene matches. Germline V gene data show CDR1 as SGHVT and CDR2 as SQSDAQ. This CDR3 region has 15 residues.

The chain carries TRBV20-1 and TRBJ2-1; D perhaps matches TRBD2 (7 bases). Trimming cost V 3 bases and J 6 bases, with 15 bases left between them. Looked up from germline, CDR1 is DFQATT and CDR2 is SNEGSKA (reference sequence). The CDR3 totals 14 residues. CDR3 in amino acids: CSARGGGVGNEQFF. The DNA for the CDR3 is TGCAGTGCTAGGGGCGGGGGCGTGGGCAATGAGCAGTTCTTC.

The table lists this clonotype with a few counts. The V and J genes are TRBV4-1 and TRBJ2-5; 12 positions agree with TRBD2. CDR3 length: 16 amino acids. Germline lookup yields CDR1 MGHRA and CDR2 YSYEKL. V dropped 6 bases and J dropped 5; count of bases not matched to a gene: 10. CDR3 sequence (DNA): TGCGCCAGCAGACTCGAGACTAGCGGGAGAGCGGAGACCCAGTACTTC. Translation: CASRLETSGRAETQYF.

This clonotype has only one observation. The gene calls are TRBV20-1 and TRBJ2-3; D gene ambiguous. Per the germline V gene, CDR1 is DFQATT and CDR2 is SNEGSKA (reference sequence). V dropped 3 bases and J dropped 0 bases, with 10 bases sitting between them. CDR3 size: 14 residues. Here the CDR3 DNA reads TGCAGTGCTAGTAAACTCCCTAGCACAGATACGCAGTATTTT. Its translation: CSASKLPSTDTQYF.

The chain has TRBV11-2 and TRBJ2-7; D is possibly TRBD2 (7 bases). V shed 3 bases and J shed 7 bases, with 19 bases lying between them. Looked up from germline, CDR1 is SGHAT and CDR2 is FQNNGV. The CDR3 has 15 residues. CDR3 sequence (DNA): TGTGCCAGCAGCTTGGGGATGGGGGGGGCGAGGGAGCAGTACTTC. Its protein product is CASSLGMGGAREQYF.

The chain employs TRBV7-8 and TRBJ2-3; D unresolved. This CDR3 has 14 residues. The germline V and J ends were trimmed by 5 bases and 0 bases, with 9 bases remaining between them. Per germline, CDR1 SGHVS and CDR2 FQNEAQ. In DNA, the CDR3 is TGTGCCAGCAGCCCAAAGAGAAGCACAGATACGCAGTATTTT. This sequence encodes CASSPKRSTDTQYF.

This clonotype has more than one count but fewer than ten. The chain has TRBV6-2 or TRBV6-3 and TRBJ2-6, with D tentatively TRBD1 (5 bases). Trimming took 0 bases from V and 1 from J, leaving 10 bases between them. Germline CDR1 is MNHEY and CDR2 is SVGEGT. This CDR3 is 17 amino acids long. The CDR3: CASSYSPGSSGANVLTF. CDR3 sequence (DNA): TGTGCCAGCAGTTACTCTCCAGGGTCATCTGGGGCCAACGTCCTGACTTTC.

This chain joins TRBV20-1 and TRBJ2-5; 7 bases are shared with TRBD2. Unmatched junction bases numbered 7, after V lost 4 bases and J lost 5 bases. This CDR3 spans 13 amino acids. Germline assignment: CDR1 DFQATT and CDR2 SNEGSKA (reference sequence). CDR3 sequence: CSAISAGGETQYF. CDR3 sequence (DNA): TGCAGTGCTATTTCGGCCGGGGGGGAGACCCAGTACTTC.

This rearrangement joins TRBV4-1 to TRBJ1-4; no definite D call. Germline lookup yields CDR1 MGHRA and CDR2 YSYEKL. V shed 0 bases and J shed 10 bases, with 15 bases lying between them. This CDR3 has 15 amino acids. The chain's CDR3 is CASSQEHGATVKLFF. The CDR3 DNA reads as TGCGCCAGCAGCCAAGAACACGGTGCGACCGTAAAACTGTTTTTT.